One TCR beta chain is described in this entry. Its antigen is unidentified. PRAID featured prominent immunodeficiency. Data came from immunoSEQ multiplex PCR; TCRdb stores just in-frame clones and leaves some out. This table holds 9,100 or so clones, around 79% found once. These data originate in a study of stem cell transplantation in POMP-related autoinflammatory disease. Study-level findings and limits: In patients with PRAID, every analyzed T-cell subset tended to show lower diversity and higher clonality.

Material: CD4+ T cells from PBMCs, obtained after stem cell transplantation. The receptor comes from a human patient with POMP-related autoinflammation and immune dysregulation (PRAID). Some T cells may trace back to the graft donor.

The CDR3 here is CASSEQGHEQFF. CDR3 DNA: TGTGCCAGCAGCGAACAGGGCCATGAGCAGTTCTTC. This chain uses TRBV9 with TRBJ2-1; tentatively, D is TRBD1 (6 bases). V was pared by 3 bases and J by 8 bases, with 9 bases between. Per the germline V gene, CDR1 is SGDLS and CDR2 is YYNGEE. The CDR3 loop spans 12 amino acids.